The T cell receptor beta chain described here comes from a study of PD-1 blockade in classical Hodgkin lymphoma. Study conclusions and caveats: With CD4+ cells, TCR diversity rose significantly by C4D1, but not with CD8+ cells. Those starting nivolumab under 1 year post-ASCT were excluded. Lower baseline TCR diversity marked trial partial responders and progressors.

All trial patients relapsed after autologous stem cell transplantation. Best overall response was complete response, partial response or progressive disease in these relapsed/refractory classical Hodgkin lymphoma patients. The table came from immunoSEQ multiplex PCR; TCRdb's copy has only in-frame clones and leaves some out. The sample carries 39,000 or so clones, 86% recorded once. The CDR3 sequence is 13 residues long. Germline V gene data show CDR1 as LNHDA and CDR2 as SQIVND (reference sequence). The V segment lost 9 bases and the J segment 4 bases; nucleotides outside the gene matches: 3. Worth noting for this clone: No antigen is known for it.

The source is a human donor with classical Hodgkin lymphoma. This specimen was peripheral blood mononuclear cells (PBMCs), taken before the second cycle of nivolumab. The rearrangement links TRBV19 to TRBJ2-5; TRBD2 matches at 12 bases. CDR3 coding DNA: TGTGCCAGCGGGGGACTAGCGGGAGAGACCCAGTACTTC. Translating gives CASGGLAGETQYF.